These 13 T cell receptor beta chains share one sample of origin, sequenced in a study of cytomegalovirus exposure and HLA in healthy donors. Primers included in the PCR were 60 Vbeta and 13 Jbeta primers. The assay was immunoSEQ multiplex PCR, and TCRdb's table has in-frame clones only and misses some. The sample holds more than 90,000 clones, around 81% seen once. Sample: PBMCs. These TCRs come from a woman aged 70-85 years in good health and CMV-seropositive.

The chain uses TRBV7-2 and TRBJ2-7; 10 nucleotides match TRBD1. The germline V gene has CDR1 SGHTA and CDR2 FQGNSA. V trimming: 1 base; J trimming: 6 bases; junction bases outside the gene matches: 12. The CDR3 loop spans 17 amino acids. The CDR3 nucleotides read TGTGCCAGCAGCTTAGGCCTGACAGGGGGCTTAGCTCTCGAGCAGTACTTC. Protein product: CASSLGLTGGLALEQYF.

The chain links TRBV25-1 to TRBJ1-2, with D tentatively TRBD1 (6 bases). The CDR3 is made up of 13 amino acids. The germline CDR1 and CDR2 sequences are MGHDK and SYGVNS. The V gene lost 6 bases and the J gene lost 6 bases, with 14 bases spanning the gap. This chain's CDR3 is CASSLGGQDGYTF. As DNA, the CDR3 is TGTGCCAGCAGCCTCGGGGGGCAGGATGGCTACACCTTC.

This clone has only one observation. CDR3 region: CASSWGLAGTNTGELFF. The CDR3 coding sequence is TGCGCCAGCAGCTGGGGACTAGCGGGGACGAACACCGGGGAGCTGTTTTTT. The V call is TRBV5-1, the J call TRBJ2-2; 13 bases agree with TRBD2. In germline, CDR1 is SGHRS, CDR2 YFSETQ. The CDR3 sequence is 17 residues long. Germline trimming cut 3 bases from V and 0 bases from J; bases unmatched to any gene: 2.

The V gene is TRBV28, the J gene TRBJ2-7; 7 bases agree with TRBD1. CDR1 and CDR2 from the germline V gene are MDHEN and SYDVKM. The CDR3 is 14 amino acids. V lost 6 bases, J lost 7 bases, and 12 bases stayed unmatched. The CDR3 spells CASSENKGAEEQYF. The DNA for the CDR3 is TGTGCCAGCAGCGAGAATAAGGGGGCGGAAGAGCAGTACTTC.

V usage is TRBV29-1 and J usage is TRBJ2-2; D is ambiguous. CDR3 length equals 14 residues. Germline CDR1 reads SQVTM; CDR2 reads ANQGSEA. V was cut by 2 bases and J by 1 base, with 8 bases left in between. CDR3 protein: CSVELQMNTGELFF. The CDR3 coding sequence is TGCAGCGTTGAATTACAGATGAACACCGGGGAGCTGTTTTTT.

This clone was detected only once. The chain joins TRBV5-1 to TRBJ2-3, with TRBD2 matching over 8 bases. The V segment lost 7 bases and the J segment 6 bases; nucleotides outside the gene matches: 10. The CDR3 spans 14 residues. Germline-derived CDR1 and CDR2 are SGHRS and YFSETQ. CDR3 in DNA: TGCGCCAGCCAAAGCGGGAGCTCTCCCGATACGCAGTATTTT. This codes for CASQSGSSPDTQYF. Based on the CDR3 plus reference TRBV5-1 and TRBJ2-3, the full variable domain is KAGVTQTPRYLIKTRGQQVTLSCSPISGHRSVSWYQQTPGQGLQFLFEYFSETQRNKGNFPGRFSGRQFSNSRSEMNVSTLELGDSALYLCASQSGSSPDTQYFGPGTRLTVL.

The gene calls are TRBV28 and TRBJ1-4, with D unresolved. CDR1 is MDHEN and CDR2 is SYDVKM in the germline V gene. Between the trimmed V and J ends, which lost 6 bases and 2 bases, there was a span of 10 bases. The CDR3 length is 14 residues. The CDR3 sequence: CASSLGGTNEKLFF. The CDR3 DNA sequence: TGTGCCAGCAGCCTTGGAGGGACTAATGAAAAACTGTTTTTT.

This rearrangement joins TRBV7-2 to TRBJ1-1; 7 nucleotides line up with TRBD1. Losses at the gene ends were 10 bases for V and 2 bases for J; bases not matched to a gene: 7. This CDR3 is built from 13 residues. Per germline, CDR1 SGHTA and CDR2 FQGNSA. CDR3 amino acids: CATMGQPNTEAFF. Here the CDR3 DNA reads TGTGCCACCATGGGACAGCCAAACACTGAAGCTTTCTTT.

This clone was counted a few times. The chain links TRBV5-4 to TRBJ1-1, with D possibly TRBD1 on 5 matching bases. V lost 1 base and J 5 bases, leaving 9 bases between the germline ends. Germline CDR1 and CDR2: SGHNT and YYREEE (reference sequence). There are 13 residues in the CDR3. The chain's CDR3 is CASSLTGGTEAFF. DNA of the CDR3: TGTGCCAGCAGCTTGACAGGAGGGACTGAAGCTTTCTTT.

The rearrangement uses TRBV6-6 and TRBJ2-7; TRBD2 might be the D (5 bases). V gave up 5 bases and J gave up 6 bases, with 17 bases separating them. The CDR3 is made up of 14 amino acids. CDR1 is MNHNY, CDR2 SVGAGI, per germline (reference sequence). The CDR3 protein is CASSPRVETFEQYF. CDR3 coding DNA: TGTGCCAGCAGTCCGCGGGTAGAGACCTTCGAGCAGTACTTC.

This clone was seen a handful of times. The genes are TRBV7-2 and TRBJ2-1; the D gene is possibly TRBD1 (7 bases). Deletions cut 2 bases from V and 3 bases from J, with 11 bases between. CDR3 length equals 15 residues. Germline CDR1 and CDR2: SGHTA and FQGNSA. The CDR3, as DNA: TGTGCCAGCAGCTTAAACAGGGGACTCTACAATGAGCAGTTCTTC. Amino acid sequence: CASSLNRGLYNEQFF. Looking up the rest from reference TRBV7-2 and TRBJ2-1 gives the full variable domain: GAGVSQSPSNKVTEKGKDVELRCDPISGHTALYWYRQSLGQGLEFLIYFQGNSAPDKSGLPSDRFSAERTGGSVSTLTIQRTQQEDSAVYLCASSLNRGLYNEQFFGPGTRLTVL.

This clone was found a few times. The CDR3 protein is CASSADRINQPQHF. CDR3 sequence (DNA): TGTGCCAGCAGCGCCGACAGAATCAATCAGCCCCAGCATTTT. J is TRBJ1-5 and V is TRBV5-6, with D perhaps matching TRBD1 (5 bases). Germline-derived CDR1 and CDR2 are SGHDT and YYEEEE. This CDR3 comprises 14 residues. Trimming left V 4 bases short and J 3 bases short, with 11 bases between.

The genes are TRBV9 and TRBJ2-3; D is possibly TRBD1 (6 bases). The V gene lost 0 bases and the J gene lost 5 bases, with 10 bases spanning the gap. The CDR3 is 14 residues long. Per the germline V gene, CDR1 is SGDLS and CDR2 is YYNGEE. The CDR3 bases are TGTGCCAGCAGCGTAGAACCAGGGGTAGATACGCAGTATTTT. Its protein product is CASSVEPGVDTQYF.